This TCR beta chain is drawn from a study of T-cell reconstitution after alpha-beta-depleted transplantation in children. The CDR3 has 13 amino acids. The V and J ends lost 10 bases and 0 bases respectively, with 10 bases between them. TCRbeta library preparation incorporated unique molecular identifiers. MiXCR, applied by TCRdb to the PCR reads, yields one record per CDR3 protein. The sample has more than 550,000 distinct CDR3 sequences, 8% to 11% seen once. The table lists this clonotype with many counts. Sequenced here: PBMCs from the stem cell graft donor, sampled from the stem cell graft. The origin of this receptor is a human donor who donated a stem cell graft to a child with acute myeloid leukemia. This chain uses TRBV12-3 or TRBV12-4 with TRBJ1-5, with D unclear. The CDR3 loop is CAIGLYSNQPQHF. CDR3 DNA: TGTGCCATCGGTTTATATAGCAATCAGCCCCAGCATTTT.